This T cell receptor beta chain was sequenced for a study of T cell responses to AZD1222 COVID-19 vaccine. CDR1 and CDR2 (germline): SGHAT, FQNNGV. There are 13 residues in the CDR3. Trimming stripped 4 bases from V and 4 bases from J, with 9 bases between. Sequencing used immunoSEQ multiplex PCR; TCRdb keeps in-frame clones, though not all of them. The table includes approximately 180,000 clones, around nine tenths detected once. The sample consisted of peripheral blood, taken on day 0 of AZD1222 vaccination. The chain uses TRBV11-2 and TRBJ2-3; D unclear. This TCR was recovered from an adult in good health. Here the CDR3 DNA reads TGTGCCAGCAGCTCCGGGCCCGCAGATACGCAGTATTTT. It is translated as CASSSGPADTQYF.